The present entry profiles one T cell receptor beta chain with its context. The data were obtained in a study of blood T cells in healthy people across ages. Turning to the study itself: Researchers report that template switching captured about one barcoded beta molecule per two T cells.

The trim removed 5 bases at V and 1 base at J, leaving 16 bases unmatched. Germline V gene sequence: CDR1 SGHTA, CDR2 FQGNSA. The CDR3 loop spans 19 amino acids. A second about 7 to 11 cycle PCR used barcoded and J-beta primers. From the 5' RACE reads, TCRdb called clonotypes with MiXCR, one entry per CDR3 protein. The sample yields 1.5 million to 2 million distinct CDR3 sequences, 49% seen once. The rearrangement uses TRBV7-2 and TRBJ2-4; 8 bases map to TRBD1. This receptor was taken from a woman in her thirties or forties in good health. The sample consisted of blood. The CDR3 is CASSTITHPRQGAKNIQYF. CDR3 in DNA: TGTGCCAGCAGCACTATTACTCATCCGAGACAGGGGGCCAAAAACATTCAGTACTTC.